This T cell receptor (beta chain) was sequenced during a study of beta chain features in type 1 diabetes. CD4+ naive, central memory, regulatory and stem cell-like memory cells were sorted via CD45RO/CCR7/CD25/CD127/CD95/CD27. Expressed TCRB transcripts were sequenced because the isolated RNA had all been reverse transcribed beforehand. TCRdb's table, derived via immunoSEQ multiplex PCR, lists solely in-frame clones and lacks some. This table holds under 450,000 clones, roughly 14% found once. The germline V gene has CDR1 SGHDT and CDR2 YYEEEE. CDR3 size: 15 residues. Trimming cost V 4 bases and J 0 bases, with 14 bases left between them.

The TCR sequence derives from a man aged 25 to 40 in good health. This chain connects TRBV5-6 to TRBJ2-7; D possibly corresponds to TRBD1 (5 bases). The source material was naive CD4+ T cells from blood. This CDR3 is CASSPGHVTSYEQYF. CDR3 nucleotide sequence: TGTGCCAGCAGCCCTGGACACGTCACCTCCTACGAGCAGTACTTC.